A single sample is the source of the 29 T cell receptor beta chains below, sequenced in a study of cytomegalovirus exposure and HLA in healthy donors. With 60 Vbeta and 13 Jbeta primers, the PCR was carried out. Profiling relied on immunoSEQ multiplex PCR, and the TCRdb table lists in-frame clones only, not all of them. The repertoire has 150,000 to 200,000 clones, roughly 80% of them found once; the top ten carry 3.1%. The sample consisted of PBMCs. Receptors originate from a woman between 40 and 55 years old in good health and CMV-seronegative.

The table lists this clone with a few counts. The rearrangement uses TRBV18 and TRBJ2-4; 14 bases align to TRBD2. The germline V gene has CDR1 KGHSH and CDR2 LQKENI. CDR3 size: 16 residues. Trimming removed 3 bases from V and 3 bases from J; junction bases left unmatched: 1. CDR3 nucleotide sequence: TGTGCCAGCTCACCGGGACTAGCGGGGGACAAAAACATTCAGTACTTC. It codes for CASSPGLAGDKNIQYF.

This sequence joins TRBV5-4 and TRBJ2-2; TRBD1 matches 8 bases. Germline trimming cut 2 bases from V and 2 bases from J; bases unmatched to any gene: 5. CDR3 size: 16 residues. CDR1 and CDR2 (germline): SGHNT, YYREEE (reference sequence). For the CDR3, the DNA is TGTGCCAGCAGCTTACCCACAGGGGGAAACACCGGGGAGCTGTTTTTT. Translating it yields CASSLPTGGNTGELFF.

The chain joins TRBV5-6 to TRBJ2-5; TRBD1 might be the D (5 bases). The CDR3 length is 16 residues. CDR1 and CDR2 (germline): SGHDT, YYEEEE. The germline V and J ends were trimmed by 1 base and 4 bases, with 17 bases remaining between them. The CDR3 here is CASSLSAGRVGETQYF. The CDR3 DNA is TGTGCCAGCAGCTTGAGTGCAGGCAGGGTAGGAGAGACCCAGTACTTC.

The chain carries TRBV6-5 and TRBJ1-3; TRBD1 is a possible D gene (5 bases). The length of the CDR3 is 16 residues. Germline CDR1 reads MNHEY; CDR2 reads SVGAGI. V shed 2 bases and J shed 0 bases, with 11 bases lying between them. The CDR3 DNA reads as TGTGCCAGCAGTTACACACAGGTTAACTCTGGAAACACCATATATTTT. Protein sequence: CASSYTQVNSGNTIYF.

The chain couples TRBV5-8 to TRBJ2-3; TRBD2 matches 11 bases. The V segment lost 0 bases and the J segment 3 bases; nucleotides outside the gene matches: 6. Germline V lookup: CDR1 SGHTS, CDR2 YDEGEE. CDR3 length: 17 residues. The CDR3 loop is CASSLGRIAGGTDTQYF. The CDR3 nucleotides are TGTGCCAGCAGCTTGGGTCGTATAGCGGGGGGGACAGATACGCAGTATTTT.

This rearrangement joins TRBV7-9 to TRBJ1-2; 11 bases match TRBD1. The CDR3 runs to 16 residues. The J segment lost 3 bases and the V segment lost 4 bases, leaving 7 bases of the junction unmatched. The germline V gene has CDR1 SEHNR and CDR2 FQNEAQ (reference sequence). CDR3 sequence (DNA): TGTGCCAGCAGCTCCACACCGGGACAGGGGGACTATGGCTACACCTTC. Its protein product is CASSSTPGQGDYGYTF. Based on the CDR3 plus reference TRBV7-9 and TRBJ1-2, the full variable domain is DTGVSQNPRHKITKRGQNVTFRCDPISEHNRLYWYRQTLGQGPEFLTYFQNEAQLEKSRLLSDRFSAERPKGSFSTLEIQRTEQGDSAMYLCASSSTPGQGDYGYTFGSGTRLTVV.

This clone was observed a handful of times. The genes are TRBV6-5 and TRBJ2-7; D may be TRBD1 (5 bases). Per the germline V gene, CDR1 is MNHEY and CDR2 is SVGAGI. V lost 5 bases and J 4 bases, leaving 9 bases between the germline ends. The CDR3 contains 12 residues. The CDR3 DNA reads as TGTGCCAGCAGTGGGAAGGGGTACGAGCAGTACTTC. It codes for CASSGKGYEQYF.

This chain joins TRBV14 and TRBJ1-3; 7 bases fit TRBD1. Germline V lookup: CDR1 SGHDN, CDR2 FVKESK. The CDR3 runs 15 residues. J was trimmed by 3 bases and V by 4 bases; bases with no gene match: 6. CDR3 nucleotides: TGTGCCAGCAGCCGACAGGGAGCAAATGGAAACACCATATATTTT. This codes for CASSRQGANGNTIYF.

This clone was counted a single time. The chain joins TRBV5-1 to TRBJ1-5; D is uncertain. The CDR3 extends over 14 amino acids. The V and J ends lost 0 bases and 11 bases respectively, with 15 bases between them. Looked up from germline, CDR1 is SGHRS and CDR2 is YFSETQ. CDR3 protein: CASSLEAGEVTQHF. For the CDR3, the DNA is TGCGCCAGCAGCTTGGAGGCGGGCGAAGTGACCCAGCATTTT.

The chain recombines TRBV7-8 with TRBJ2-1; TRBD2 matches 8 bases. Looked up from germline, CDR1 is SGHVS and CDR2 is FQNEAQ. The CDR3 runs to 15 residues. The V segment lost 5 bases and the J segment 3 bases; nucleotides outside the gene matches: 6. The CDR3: CASSQRSGGYNEQFF. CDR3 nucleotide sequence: TGTGCCAGCAGCCAACGGAGCGGGGGCTACAATGAGCAGTTCTTC.

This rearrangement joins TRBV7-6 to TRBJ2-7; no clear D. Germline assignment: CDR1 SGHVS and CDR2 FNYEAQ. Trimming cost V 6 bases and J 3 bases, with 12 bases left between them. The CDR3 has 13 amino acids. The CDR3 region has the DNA TGTGCCAGCAGGGGCCAGAACAGCTACGAGCAGTACTTC. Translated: CASRGQNSYEQYF.

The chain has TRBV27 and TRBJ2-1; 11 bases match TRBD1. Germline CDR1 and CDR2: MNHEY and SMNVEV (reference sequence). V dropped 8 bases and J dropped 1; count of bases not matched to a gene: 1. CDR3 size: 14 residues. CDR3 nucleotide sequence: TGTGCCAGCGGGGACAGGGGGTCCTACAATGAGCAGTTCTTC. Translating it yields CASGDRGSYNEQFF.

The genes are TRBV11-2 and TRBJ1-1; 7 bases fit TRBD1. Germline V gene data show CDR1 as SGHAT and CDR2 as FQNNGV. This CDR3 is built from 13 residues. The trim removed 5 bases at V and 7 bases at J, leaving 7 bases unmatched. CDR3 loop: CASSPDRADEAFF. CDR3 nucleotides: TGTGCCAGCAGCCCCGACAGGGCTGATGAAGCTTTCTTT.

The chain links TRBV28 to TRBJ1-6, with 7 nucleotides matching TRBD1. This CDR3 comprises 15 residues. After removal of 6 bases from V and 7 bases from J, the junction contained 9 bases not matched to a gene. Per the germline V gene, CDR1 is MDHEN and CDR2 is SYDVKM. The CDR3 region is CASSLGGARNSPLHF. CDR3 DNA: TGTGCCAGCAGCCTAGGGGGCGCGAGAAATTCACCCCTCCACTTT.

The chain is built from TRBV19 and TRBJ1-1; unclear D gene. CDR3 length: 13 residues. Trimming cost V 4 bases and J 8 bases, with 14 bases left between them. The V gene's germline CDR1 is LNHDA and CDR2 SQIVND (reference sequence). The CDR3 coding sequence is TGTGCCAGTAGTAGCGGCCCGCGGTCGGAAGCTTTCTTT. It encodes CASSSGPRSEAFF.

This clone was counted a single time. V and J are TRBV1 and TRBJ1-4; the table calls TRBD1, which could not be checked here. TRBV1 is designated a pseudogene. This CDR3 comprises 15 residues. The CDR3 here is CTSSRRDQGTEKLFF. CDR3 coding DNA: TGCACCAGCAGCCGTCGTGATCAGGGTACTGAAAAACTGTTTTTT.

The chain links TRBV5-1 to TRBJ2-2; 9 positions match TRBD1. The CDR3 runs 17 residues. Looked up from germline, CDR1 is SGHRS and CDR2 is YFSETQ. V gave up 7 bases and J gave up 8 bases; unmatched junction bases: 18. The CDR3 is CASRVSFRDRVLGELFF. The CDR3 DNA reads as TGCGCCAGCCGTGTATCATTCCGGGACAGGGTACTTGGGGAGCTGTTTTTT.

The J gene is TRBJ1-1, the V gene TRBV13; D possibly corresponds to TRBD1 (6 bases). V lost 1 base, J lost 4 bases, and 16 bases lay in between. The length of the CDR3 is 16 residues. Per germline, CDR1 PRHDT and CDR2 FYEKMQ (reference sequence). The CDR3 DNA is TGTGCCAGCAGCTTAGCTCGGGGGGCCGCGGTCACTGAAGCTTTCTTT. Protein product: CASSLARGAAVTEAFF. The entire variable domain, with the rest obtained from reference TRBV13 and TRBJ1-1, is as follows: AAGVIQSPRHLIKEKRETATLKCYPIPRHDTVYWYQQGPGQDPQFLISFYEKMQSDKGSIPDRFSAQQFSDYHSELNMSSLELGDSALYFCASSLARGAAVTEAFFGQGTRLTVV.

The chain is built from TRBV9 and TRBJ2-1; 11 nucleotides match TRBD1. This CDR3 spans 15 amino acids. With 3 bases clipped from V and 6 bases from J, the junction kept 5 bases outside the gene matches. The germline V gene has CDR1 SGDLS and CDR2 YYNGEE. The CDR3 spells CASSARDRGFNEQFF. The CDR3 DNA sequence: TGTGCCAGCAGCGCCCGGGACAGGGGGTTCAATGAGCAGTTCTTC.

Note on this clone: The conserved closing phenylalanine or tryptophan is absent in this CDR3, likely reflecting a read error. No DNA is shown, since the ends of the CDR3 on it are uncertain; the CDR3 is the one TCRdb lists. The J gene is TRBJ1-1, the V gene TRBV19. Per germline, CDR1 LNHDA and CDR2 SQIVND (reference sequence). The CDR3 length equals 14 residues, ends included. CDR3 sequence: CASSRGSSGVRKWS.

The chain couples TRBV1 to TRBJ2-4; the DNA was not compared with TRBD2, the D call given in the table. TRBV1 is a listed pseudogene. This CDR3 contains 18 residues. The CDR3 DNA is TGCACCAGCAGCCTACTAGCGGGGGCTGTAATAGCCAAAAACATTCAGTACTTC. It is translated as CTSSLLAGAVIAKNIQYF.

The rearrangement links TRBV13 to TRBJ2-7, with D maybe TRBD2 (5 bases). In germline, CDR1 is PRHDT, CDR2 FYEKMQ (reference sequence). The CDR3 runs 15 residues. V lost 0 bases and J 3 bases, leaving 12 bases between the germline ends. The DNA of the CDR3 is TGTGCCAGCAGCTTAGGACGGACTGACAACTACGAGCAGTACTTC. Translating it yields CASSLGRTDNYEQYF.

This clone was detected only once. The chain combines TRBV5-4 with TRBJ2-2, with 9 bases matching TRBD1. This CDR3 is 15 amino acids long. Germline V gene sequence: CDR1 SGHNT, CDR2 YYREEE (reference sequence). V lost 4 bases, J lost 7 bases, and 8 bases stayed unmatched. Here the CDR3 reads CASSPLDRGGGELFF. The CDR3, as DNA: TGTGCCAGCAGCCCACTGGACAGGGGAGGCGGGGAGCTGTTTTTT. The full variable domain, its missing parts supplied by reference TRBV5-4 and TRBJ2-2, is ETGVTQSPTHLIKTRGQQVTLRCSSQSGHNTVSWYQQALGQGPQFIFQYYREEENGRGNFPPRFSGLQFPNYSSELNVNALELDDSALYLCASSPLDRGGGELFFGEGSRLTVL.

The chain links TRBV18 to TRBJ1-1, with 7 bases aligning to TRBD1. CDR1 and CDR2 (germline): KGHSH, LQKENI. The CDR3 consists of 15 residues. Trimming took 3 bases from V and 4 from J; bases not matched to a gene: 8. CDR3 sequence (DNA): TGTGCCAGCTCACCCCAGAACAGGGGAGTCACTGAAGCTTTCTTT. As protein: CASSPQNRGVTEAFF.

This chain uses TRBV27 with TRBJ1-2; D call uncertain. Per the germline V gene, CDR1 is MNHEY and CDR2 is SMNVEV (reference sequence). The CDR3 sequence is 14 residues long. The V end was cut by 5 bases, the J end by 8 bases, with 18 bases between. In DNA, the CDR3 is TGTGCCAGCAGTCCGGGAGGCGCTATCTGGGGCTACACCTTC. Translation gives CASSPGGAIWGYTF.

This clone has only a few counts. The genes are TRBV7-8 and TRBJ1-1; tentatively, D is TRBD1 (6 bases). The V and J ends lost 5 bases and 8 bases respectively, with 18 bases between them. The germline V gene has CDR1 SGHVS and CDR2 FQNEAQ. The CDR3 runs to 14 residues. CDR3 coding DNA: TGTGCCAGCAGCGTATATTGGGGTGGGACAGAAGCTTTCTTT. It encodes CASSVYWGGTEAFF.

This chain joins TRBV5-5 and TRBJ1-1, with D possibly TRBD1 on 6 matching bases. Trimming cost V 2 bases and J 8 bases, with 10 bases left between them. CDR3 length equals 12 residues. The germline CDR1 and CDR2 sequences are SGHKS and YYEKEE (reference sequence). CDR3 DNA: TGTGCCAGCAGCTTACTACAGGGCGAAGCTTTCTTT. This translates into CASSLLQGEAFF.

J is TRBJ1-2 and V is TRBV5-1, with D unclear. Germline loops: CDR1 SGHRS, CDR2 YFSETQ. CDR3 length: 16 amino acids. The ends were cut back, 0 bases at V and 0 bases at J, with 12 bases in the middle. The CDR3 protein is CASSLGPSTANYGYTF. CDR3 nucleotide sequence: TGCGCCAGCAGCTTGGGTCCGTCAACAGCTAACTATGGCTACACCTTC.

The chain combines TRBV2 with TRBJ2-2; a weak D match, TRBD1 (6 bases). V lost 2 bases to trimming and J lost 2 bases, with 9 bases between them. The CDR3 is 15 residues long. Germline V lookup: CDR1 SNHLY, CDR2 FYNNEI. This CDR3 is CASSEQGLNTGELFF. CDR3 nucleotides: TGTGCCAGCAGTGAACAGGGGCTCAACACCGGGGAGCTGTTTTTT.